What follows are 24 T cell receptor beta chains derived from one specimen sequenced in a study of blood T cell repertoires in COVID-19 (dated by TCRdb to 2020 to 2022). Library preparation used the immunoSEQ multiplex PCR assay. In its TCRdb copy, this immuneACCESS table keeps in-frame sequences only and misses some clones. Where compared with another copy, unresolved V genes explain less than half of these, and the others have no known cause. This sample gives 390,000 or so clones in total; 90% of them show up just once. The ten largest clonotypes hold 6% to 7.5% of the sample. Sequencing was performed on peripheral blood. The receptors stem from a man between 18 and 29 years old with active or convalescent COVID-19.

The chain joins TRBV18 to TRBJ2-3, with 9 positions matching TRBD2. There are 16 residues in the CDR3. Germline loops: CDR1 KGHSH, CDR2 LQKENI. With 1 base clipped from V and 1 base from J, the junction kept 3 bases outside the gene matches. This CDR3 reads CASSPRSGGRTDTQYF. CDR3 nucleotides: TGTGCCAGCTCACCACGGAGCGGGGGGCGCACAGATACGCAGTATTTT.

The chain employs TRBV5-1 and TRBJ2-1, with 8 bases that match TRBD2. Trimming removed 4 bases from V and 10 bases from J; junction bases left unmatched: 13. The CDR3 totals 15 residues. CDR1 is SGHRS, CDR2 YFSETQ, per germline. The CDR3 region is CASSLAATGGEEQFF. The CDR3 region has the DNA TGCGCCAGCAGCCTGGCGGCTACCGGGGGGGAAGAGCAGTTCTTC. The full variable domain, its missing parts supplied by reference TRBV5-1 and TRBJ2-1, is KAGVTQTPRYLIKTRGQQVTLSCSPISGHRSVSWYQQTPGQGLQFLFEYFSETQRNKGNFPGRFSGRQFSNSRSEMNVSTLELGDSALYLCASSLAATGGEEQFFGPGTRLTVL.

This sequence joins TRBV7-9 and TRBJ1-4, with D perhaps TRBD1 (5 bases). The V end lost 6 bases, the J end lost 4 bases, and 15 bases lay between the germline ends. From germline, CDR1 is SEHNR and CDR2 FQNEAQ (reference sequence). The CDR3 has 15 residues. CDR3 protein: CASRETYQGNEKLFF. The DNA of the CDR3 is TGTGCCAGCAGGGAGACGTATCAGGGTAATGAAAAACTGTTTTTT.

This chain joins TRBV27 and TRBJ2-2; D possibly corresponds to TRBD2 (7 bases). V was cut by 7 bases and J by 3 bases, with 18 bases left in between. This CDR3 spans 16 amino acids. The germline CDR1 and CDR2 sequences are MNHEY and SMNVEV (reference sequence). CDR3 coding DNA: TGTGCCAGCACCAATAGGGGGGGGCATTACACCGGGGAGCTGTTTTTT. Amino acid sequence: CASTNRGGHYTGELFF.

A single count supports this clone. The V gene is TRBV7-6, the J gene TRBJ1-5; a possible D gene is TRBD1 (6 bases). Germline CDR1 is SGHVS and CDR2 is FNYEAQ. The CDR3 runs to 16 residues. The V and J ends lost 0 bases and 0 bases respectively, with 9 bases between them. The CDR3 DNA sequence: TGTGCCAGCAGCTTAGCGGCAGGGGTTAGCAATCAGCCCCAGCATTTT. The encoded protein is CASSLAAGVSNQPQHF.

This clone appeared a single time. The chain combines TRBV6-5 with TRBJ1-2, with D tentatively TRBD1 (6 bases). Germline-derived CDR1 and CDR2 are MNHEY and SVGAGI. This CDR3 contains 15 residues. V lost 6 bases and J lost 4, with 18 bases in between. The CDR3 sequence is CASSPRGALGYGYTF. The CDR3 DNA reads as TGTGCCAGCAGCCCACGGGGGGCGCTCGGCTATGGCTACACCTTC.

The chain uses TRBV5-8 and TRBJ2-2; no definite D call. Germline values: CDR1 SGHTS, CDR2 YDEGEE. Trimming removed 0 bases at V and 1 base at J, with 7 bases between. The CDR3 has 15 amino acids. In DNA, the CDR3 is TGTGCCAGCAGCTTGGGTGAGGTGAACACCGGGGAGCTGTTTTTT. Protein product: CASSLGEVNTGELFF.

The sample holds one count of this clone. This CDR3 is CASSYDGVPYEQYF. CDR3 DNA: TGCGCCAGCAGCTACGACGGAGTCCCATACGAGCAGTACTTC. The J gene is TRBJ2-7, the V gene TRBV5-1; D is unclear. Trimming took off 3 bases at V and 4 bases at J, with 14 bases between the two ends. This CDR3 has 14 amino acids. The germline V gene has CDR1 SGHRS and CDR2 YFSETQ.

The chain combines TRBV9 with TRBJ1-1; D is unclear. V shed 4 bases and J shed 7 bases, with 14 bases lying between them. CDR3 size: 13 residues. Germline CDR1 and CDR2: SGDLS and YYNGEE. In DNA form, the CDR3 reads TGTGCCAGCAGCCTTCGGCCGGAGGGTGAAGCTTTCTTT. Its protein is CASSLRPEGEAFF.

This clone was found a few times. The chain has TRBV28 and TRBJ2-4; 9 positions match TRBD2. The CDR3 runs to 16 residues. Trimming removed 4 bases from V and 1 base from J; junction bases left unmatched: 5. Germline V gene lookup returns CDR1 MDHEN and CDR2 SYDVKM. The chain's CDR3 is CASSSISGGAKNIQYF. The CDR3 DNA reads TGTGCCAGCAGTTCCATTAGCGGGGGTGCCAAAAACATTCAGTACTTC.

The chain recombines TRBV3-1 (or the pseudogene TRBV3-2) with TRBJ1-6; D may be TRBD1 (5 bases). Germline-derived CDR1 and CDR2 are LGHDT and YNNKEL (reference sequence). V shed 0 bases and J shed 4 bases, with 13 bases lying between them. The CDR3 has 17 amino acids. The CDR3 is CASSQEGALPYNSPLHF. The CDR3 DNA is TGTGCCAGCAGCCAAGAAGGGGCCCTACCTTATAATTCACCCCTCCACTTT.

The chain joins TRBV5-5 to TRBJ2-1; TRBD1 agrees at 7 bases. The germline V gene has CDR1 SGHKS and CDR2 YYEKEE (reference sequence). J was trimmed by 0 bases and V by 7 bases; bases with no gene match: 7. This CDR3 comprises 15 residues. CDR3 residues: CASSKGQYSYNEQFF. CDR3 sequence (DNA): TGTGCCAGCTCAAAGGGACAGTACTCCTACAATGAGCAGTTCTTC.

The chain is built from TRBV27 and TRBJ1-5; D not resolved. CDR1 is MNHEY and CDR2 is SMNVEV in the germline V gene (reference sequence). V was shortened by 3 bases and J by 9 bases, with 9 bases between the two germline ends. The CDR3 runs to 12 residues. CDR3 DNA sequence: TGTGCCAGCAGTTTTGGCTTTGGGCCCCAGCATTTT. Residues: CASSFGFGPQHF.

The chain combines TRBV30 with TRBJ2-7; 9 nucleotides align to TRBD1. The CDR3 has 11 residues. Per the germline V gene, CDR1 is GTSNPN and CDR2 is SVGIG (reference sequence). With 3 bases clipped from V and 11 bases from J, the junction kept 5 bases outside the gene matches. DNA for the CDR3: TGTGCCTGGAGCGCAGGGACAGGGAAGTACTTC. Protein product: CAWSAGTGKYF.

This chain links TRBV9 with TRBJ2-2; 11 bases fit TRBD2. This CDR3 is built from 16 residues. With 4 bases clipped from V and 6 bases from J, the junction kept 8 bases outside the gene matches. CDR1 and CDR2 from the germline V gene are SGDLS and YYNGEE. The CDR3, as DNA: TGTGCCAGCAGCTCCGTAGCGGGAGGGCCTCCCGGGGAGCTGTTTTTT. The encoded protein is CASSSVAGGPPGELFF. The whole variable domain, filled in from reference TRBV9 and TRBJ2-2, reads DSGVTQTPKHLITATGQRVTLRCSPRSGDLSVYWYQQSLDQGLQFLIQYYNGEERAKGNILERFSAQQFPDLHSELNLSSLELGDSALYFCASSSVAGGPPGELFFGEGSRLTVL.

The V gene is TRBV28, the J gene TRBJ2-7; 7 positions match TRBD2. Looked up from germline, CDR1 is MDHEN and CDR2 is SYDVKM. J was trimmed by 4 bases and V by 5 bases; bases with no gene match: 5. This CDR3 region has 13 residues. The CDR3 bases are TGTGCCAGCAGTCCGACTAGCTATTACGAGCAGTACTTC. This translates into CASSPTSYYEQYF.

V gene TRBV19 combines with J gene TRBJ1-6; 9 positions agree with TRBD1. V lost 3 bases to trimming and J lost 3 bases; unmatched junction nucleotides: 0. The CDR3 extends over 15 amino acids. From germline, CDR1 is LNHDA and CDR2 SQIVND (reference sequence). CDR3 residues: CASSMTGGYNSPLHF. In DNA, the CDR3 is TGTGCCAGTAGTATGACAGGGGGCTATAATTCACCCCTCCACTTT.

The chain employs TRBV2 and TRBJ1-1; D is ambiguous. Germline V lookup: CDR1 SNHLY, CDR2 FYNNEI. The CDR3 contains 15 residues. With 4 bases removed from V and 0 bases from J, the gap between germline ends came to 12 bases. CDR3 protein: CASSGYRDMNTEAFF. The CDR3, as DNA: TGTGCCAGCAGTGGATATCGAGACATGAACACTGAAGCTTTCTTT.

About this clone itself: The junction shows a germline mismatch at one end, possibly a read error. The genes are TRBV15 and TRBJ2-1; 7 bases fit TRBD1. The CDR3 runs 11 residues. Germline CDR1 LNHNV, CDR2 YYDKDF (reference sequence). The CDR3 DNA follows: TGTGCCACCAGCGTCGGACAGGAGCCGCTCTTC. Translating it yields CATSVGQEPLF.

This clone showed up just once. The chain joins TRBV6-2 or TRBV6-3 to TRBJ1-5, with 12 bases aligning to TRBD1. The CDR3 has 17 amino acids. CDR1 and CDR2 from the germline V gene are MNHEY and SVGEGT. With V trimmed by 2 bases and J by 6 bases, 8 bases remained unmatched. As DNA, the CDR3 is TGTGCCAGCAGTTACCGCCCGAGGGACAGGGGGCCTCAGCCCCAGCATTTT. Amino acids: CASSYRPRDRGPQPQHF.

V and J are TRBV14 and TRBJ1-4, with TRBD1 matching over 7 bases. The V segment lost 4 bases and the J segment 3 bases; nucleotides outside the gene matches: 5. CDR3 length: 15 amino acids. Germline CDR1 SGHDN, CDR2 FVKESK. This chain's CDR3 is CASSPPGQPNEKLFF. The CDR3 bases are TGTGCCAGCAGCCCTCCGGGACAGCCTAATGAAAAACTGTTTTTT.

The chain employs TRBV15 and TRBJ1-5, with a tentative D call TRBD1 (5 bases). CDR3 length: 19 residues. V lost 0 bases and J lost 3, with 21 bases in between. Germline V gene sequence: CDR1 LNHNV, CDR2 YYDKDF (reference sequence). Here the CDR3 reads CATSRDVRSGLTYNQPQHF. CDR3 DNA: TGTGCCACCAGCAGAGACGTTCGATCGGGACTAACTTACAATCAGCCCCAGCATTTT.

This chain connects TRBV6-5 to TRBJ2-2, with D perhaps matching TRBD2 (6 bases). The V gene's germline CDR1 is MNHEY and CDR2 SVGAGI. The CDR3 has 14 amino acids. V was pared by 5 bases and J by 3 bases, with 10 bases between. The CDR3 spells CASSRGGDTGELFF. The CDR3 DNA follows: TGTGCCAGCAGTCGCGGCGGGGACACCGGGGAGCTGTTTTTT.

The CDR3 bases are TGCGCCAGCAGCCAAACAGGAGGGGATTCACCCCTCCACTTT. It encodes CASSQTGGDSPLHF. The chain links TRBV4-3 to TRBJ1-6, with TRBD1 as a possible D gene (5 bases). V shed 2 bases and J shed 8 bases, with 10 bases lying between them. The CDR3 covers 14 residues. Germline V CDR1 and CDR2: LGHNA, YSLEER.